The 9 T cell receptor beta chains presented below share a single source sample, sequenced in a study of shared clonotypes between healthy human individuals. Terminally differentiated effector memory CD45RA+ cells were excluded by CCR7 positive selection of CD45RO-negative cells. Assay used: immunoSEQ multiplex PCR; TCRdb lists only in-frame clones, some missing. This table has hundreds of thousands of clones, about 96% appearing once. Sequenced sample: naive CD8+ T cells sorted from blood. The origin of the receptors is a woman aged 25 to 45 in good health.

The gene calls are TRBV2 and TRBJ2-5, with 10 positions matching TRBD1. With V trimmed by 6 bases and J by 6 bases, 4 bases remained unmatched. Germline V gives CDR1 SNHLY, CDR2 FYNNEI. This CDR3 has 13 amino acids. For the CDR3, the DNA is TGTGCCAGCAGGACGGACAGGGGGAAGACCCAGTACTTC. This encodes CASRTDRGKTQYF. The entire variable domain, with the rest obtained from reference TRBV2 and TRBJ2-5, is as follows: EPEVTQTPSHQVTQMGQEVILRCVPISNHLYFYWYRQILGQKVEFLVSFYNNEISEKSEIFDDQFSVERPDGSNFTLKIRSTKLEDSAMYFCASRTDRGKTQYFGPGTRLLVL.

This chain links TRBV5-4 with TRBJ2-7; 9 nucleotides match TRBD2. Germline values: CDR1 SGHNT, CDR2 YYREEE (reference sequence). The CDR3 extends over 14 amino acids. Trimming removed 4 bases from V and 3 bases from J; junction bases left unmatched: 5. This CDR3 is CASSEGTSSYEQYF. CDR3 DNA sequence: TGTGCCAGCAGCGAAGGGACTAGCAGCTACGAGCAGTACTTC.

About this clone itself: The sample contains more than one DNA sequence encoding this CDR3. The chain employs TRBV28 and TRBJ2-1, with D possibly TRBD2 on 5 matching bases. In germline, CDR1 is MDHEN, CDR2 SYDVKM. Between the trimmed V and J ends, which lost 3 bases and 7 bases, there was a span of 7 bases. The CDR3 runs to 12 residues. CDR3 DNA: TGTGCCAGCAGTTTCCGGGGAAATGAGCAGTTCTTC. Protein sequence: CASSFRGNEQFF.

The chain has TRBV7-9 and TRBJ2-5; D call uncertain. Deletions cut 3 bases from V and 3 bases from J, with 17 bases between. The CDR3 is 16 amino acids. The germline V gene has CDR1 SEHNR and CDR2 FQNEAQ (reference sequence). CDR3 in amino acids: CASSLTHALEKETQYF. As DNA, the CDR3 is TGTGCCAGCAGCTTGACCCATGCCCTGGAAAAAGAGACCCAGTACTTC.

CDR3 region: CASSLGAANEQFF. In DNA form, the CDR3 reads TGTGCCAGCAGCTTAGGTGCGGCGAATGAGCAGTTCTTC. The rearrangement joins TRBV13 to TRBJ2-1; D not resolved. The CDR3 covers 13 residues. Germline lookup yields CDR1 PRHDT and CDR2 FYEKMQ (reference sequence). V gave up 0 bases and J gave up 7 bases, with 7 bases separating them. Supplemented by reference TRBV13 and TRBJ2-1, the full variable domain reads AAGVIQSPRHLIKEKRETATLKCYPIPRHDTVYWYQQGPGQDPQFLISFYEKMQSDKGSIPDRFSAQQFSDYHSELNMSSLELGDSALYFCASSLGAANEQFFGPGTRLTVL.

The V and J genes are TRBV9 and TRBJ2-7; 8 positions agree with TRBD2. CDR1 and CDR2 from the germline V gene are SGDLS and YYNGEE. Trimming cost V 0 bases and J 0 bases; bases outside gene matches: 5. The CDR3 contains 16 residues. CDR3 coding DNA: TGTGCCAGCAGCGTAGCTGGAGCGGGGGCCTCCTACGAGCAGTACTTC. It translates to CASSVAGAGASYEQYF.

The V gene is TRBV27, the J gene TRBJ2-7; D is undetermined. CDR3 length: 14 amino acids. V lost 3 bases and J lost 6, with 15 bases in between. Germline V lookup: CDR1 MNHEY, CDR2 SMNVEV (reference sequence). The CDR3 here is CASSFIRPRGEQYF. CDR3 DNA sequence: TGTGCCAGCAGTTTTATTCGACCCCGTGGCGAGCAGTACTTC.

The chain carries TRBV27 and TRBJ2-3; 10 bases are shared with TRBD2. The germline gives CDR1 MNHEY, CDR2 SMNVEV (reference sequence). The CDR3 runs to 15 residues. V gave up 4 bases and J gave up 4 bases; unmatched junction bases: 5. This CDR3 is CASSSTSGLPDTQYF. In DNA, the CDR3 is TGTGCCAGCAGTTCGACTAGCGGGCTTCCAGATACGCAGTATTTT.

The chain has TRBV4-2 and TRBJ2-5; perhaps TRBD2 as D (5 bases). Gene TRBJ2-7 matches the end of the DNA better, so the J call may be wrong. CDR3 length: 13 residues. Germline V lookup: CDR1 LGHNA, CDR2 YNFKEQ. The CDR3 DNA sequence: TGTGCCAGCAGCGAAACTAGCTCCTACGAGCAGTACTTC. This encodes CASSETSSYEQYF.